This T cell receptor beta chain was sequenced in a study of T cells in Graves' hyperthyroidism and ophthalmopathy. Turning to the study itself: Peripheral blood was acquired at first diagnosis, ahead of any therapy whatsoever.

Broader study findings: Ophthalmopathy was predicted by the model a median of roughly 6 months ahead of onset.

The germline V gene encodes CDR1 SGHTA and CDR2 FQGNSA. V gave up 7 bases and J gave up 4 bases; unmatched junction bases: 11. The CDR3 totals 15 residues. A word on this clonotype: Its antigen remains unidentified.

TCR beta CDR3 regions were amplified from RNA transcripts. When the TCR CDR3 underwent first-round RT-PCR, the HTBI primer set was used. TCRdb ran MiXCR on the multiplex PCR reads and lists one entry per CDR3 protein. The data contain around 500,000 distinct CDR3 sequences, 15% to 20% of them singletons. With duration under 3 months, ophthalmopathy was active: Clinical Activity Score at least 3, NOSPECS at least 4. Source material for PBMCs was over 7.5 ml fresh peripheral blood. This clonotype originated in a woman in her twenties or thirties with Graves' ophthalmopathy. The sequenced sample consisted of blood. This chain connects TRBV7-2 to TRBJ2-7, with TRBD1 matching over 9 bases. CDR3 nucleotide sequence: TGTGCCAGCACCTCGCCGCGGACAGGGGTATACGAGCAGTACTTC. Translated: CASTSPRTGVYEQYF.